This entry concerns a single TCR beta chain. The V end lost 8 bases, the J end lost 8 bases, and 27 bases lay between the germline ends. Germline V lookup: CDR1 LNHDA, CDR2 SQIVND (reference sequence). The CDR3 has 16 residues. The data originate from a study of blood T cell repertoires in COVID-19. Study at large: Whether acute or convalescent, the COVID-19 samples came from the United States, Italy and Spain. In each case, the material was cDNA or gDNA derived from T cells, B-cell-depleted T cells, or PBMCs.

Original processing methods: From reference gene primer amplification, estimates of nucleated cell counts were derived. The assay was immunoSEQ multiplex PCR, and TCRdb's table has in-frame clones only and misses some. V, J and clone size derive from that table, while D and trimming were established from the DNA sequence. The top ten hold roughly two fifths of the sample, which has around 84,000 clones, 65% to 85% seen once. Material for sequencing was peripheral blood. The J gene is TRBJ1-2, the V gene TRBV19; the D gene is possibly TRBD1 (5 bases). This clonotype was obtained from a man older than 75 with active or convalescent COVID-19. DNA for the CDR3: TGTGCCAGTCGAGGCCCTCGACAGATAGACGCTCAGGGCTACACCTTC. It codes for CASRGPRQIDAQGYTF.